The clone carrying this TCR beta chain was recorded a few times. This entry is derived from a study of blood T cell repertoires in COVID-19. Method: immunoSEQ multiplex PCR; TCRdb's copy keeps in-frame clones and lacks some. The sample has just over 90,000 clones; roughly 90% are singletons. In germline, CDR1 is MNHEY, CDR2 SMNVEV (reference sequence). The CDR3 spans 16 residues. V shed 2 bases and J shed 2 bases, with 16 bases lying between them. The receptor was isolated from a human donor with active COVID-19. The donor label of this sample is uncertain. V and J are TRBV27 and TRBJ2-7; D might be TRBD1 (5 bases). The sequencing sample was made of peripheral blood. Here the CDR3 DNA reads TGTGCCAGCAGTTTAGGGTTTAGGGGCGCGGCCTACGAGCAGTACTTC. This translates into CASSLGFRGAAYEQYF.